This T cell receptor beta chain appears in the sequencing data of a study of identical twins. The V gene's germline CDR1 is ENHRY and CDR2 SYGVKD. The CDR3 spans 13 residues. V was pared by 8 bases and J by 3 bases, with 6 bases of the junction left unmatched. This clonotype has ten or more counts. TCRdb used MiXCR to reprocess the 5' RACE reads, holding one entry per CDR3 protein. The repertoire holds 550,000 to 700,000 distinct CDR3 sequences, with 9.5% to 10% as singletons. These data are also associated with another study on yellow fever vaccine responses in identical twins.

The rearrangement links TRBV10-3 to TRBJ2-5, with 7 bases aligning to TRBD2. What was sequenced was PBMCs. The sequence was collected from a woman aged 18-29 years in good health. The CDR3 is CAIAGDAEETQYF. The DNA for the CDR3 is TGTGCCATCGCGGGAGACGCCGAAGAGACCCAGTACTTC.